This T cell receptor beta chain was profiled in a study of identical twins. Trimming stripped 7 bases from V and 4 bases from J, with 16 bases between. This CDR3 region has 14 residues. TCRdb used MiXCR to reprocess the 5' RACE reads, holding one entry per CDR3 protein. The sample yields 600,000 to 700,000 distinct CDR3 sequences, around 20% seen once. This clonotype was seen a handful of times. These data are also associated with another study on T cells expressing NK-cell markers.

The chain recombines TRBV12-3 or TRBV12-4 with TRBJ1-1, with a weak D call TRBD1 (6 bases). The source of this sequence is a woman in her late teens or twenties in good health. The sample was PBMCs. CDR3 loop: CASTWGQGSTEAFF. Written as DNA, the CDR3 is TGTGCCAGCACCTGGGGGCAGGGGAGCACTGAAGCTTTCTTT.